The text below deals with one T cell receptor beta chain. The record originates from a study of blood T cell repertoires in COVID-19. Study summary: The origin of the acute and convalescent COVID-19 samples was the United States, Italy and Spain. T cells, B-cell-depleted T cells, or PBMCs provided the cDNA or gDNA that served as material.

Per the original methods: The assay estimated nucleated cells by amplifying reference gene primers. Profiled with immunoSEQ multiplex PCR; TCRdb holds only in-frame clones, not every one. The V and J calls and clone size are taken from that table; D and trimming were inferred from the DNA. The sample includes about 380,000 clones, 75% to 90% of them seen just once. The material sequenced was peripheral blood. This TCR derives from a woman aged 18-35 years with acute or convalescent COVID-19.

The DNA for the CDR3 is TGTGCCAGCAGTTTTTCGGCGGGGGGTAACGAGCAGTACTTC. This sequence encodes CASSFSAGGNEQYF. The V call is TRBV27, the J call TRBJ2-7, with TRBD2 identical over 8 bases. Germline CDR1 MNHEY, CDR2 SMNVEV (reference sequence). Trimming took 3 bases from V and 5 from J; bases not matched to a gene: 6. The CDR3 is made up of 14 amino acids.